This TCR beta chain was profiled in a study of blood T cell repertoires in COVID-19. Study-wide background: COVID-19 samples, acute and convalescent, were from the United States, Italy and Spain.

Only in-frame clones appear in the TCRdb table, and some are missing; sequencing was by immunoSEQ multiplex PCR. The repertoire holds roughly 53,000 clones, with over 75% as singletons. The V end was cut by 2 bases, the J end by 3 bases, with 13 bases between. The germline V gene has CDR1 KGHSY and CDR2 FQNENV. The CDR3 has 15 amino acids. The receptor comes from a human donor in a cohort sampled during active COVID-19. The chain is built from TRBV16 and TRBJ1-1; unclear D gene. The sample taken for sequencing was peripheral blood. Written as DNA, the CDR3 is TGTGCCAGCAGCCAAAGTAACCCCTCGGACACTGAAGCTTTCTTT. Its protein is CASSQSNPSDTEAFF.